This T cell receptor (beta chain) appears in the sequencing data of a study of CD8 T cells in ankylosing spondylitis. In making TCR beta libraries, quantitative 5'-RACE with molecular barcodes was used. One entry per CDR3 protein, called by TCRdb with MiXCR from the 5' RACE reads. The sample has around 430,000 distinct CDR3 sequences; 15% to 20% are singletons. Study-wide points: Some motif variants were previously reported in reactive arthritis synovial fluid and blood. Clones tied to disease were said to be significantly enriched in matched ankylosing spondylitis synovial fluid. Disease-linked clones had a CD8+ phenotype and relatively low frequency in peripheral blood. Blood of patients with ankylosing spondylitis appeared to be characterized by a TCR beta motif of several highly homologous variants.

This clonotype was seen only a few times. Its antigen is undetermined. The clonotype was recovered from a male donor with ankylosing spondylitis. Sequencing was performed on blood, either unsorted or a sorted T cell fraction (not recorded which).

The DNA of the CDR3 is TGTGCCAGCAGCCAAACCCGACTAGCGTACAACAATGAGCAGTTCTTC. Translated, it gives CASSQTRLAYNNEQFF. The chain combines TRBV3-1 with TRBJ2-1, with TRBD2 matching over 8 bases. V shed 2 bases, J shed 5 bases, and the junction held 8 bases outside the gene matches. The CDR3 extends over 16 amino acids. CDR1 LGHDT and CDR2 YNNKEL come from the germline V gene (reference sequence).